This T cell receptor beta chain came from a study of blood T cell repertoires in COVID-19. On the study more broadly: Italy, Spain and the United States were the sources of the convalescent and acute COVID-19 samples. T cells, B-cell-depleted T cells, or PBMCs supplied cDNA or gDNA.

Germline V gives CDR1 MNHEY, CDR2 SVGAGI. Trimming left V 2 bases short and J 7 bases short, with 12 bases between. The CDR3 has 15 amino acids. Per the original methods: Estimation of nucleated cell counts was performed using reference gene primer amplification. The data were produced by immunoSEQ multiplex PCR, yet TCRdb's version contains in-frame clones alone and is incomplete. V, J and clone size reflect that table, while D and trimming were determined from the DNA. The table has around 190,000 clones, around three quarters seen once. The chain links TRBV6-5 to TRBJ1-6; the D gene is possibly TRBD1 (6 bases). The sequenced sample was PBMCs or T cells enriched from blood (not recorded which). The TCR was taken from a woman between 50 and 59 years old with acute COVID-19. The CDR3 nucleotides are TGTGCCAGCAGTTACGGGTTTCAGGGGAATTCACCCCTCCACTTT. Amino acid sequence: CASSYGFQGNSPLHF.